This is a list of T cell receptor beta chains from one sample in a study of T-cell reconstitution after alpha-beta-depleted transplantation in children. TCRdb fed the PCR reads into MiXCR, producing one record per CDR3 protein. This repertoire shows around 200,000 distinct CDR3 sequences, roughly 10% found once; its top ten account for approximately 30%. Sequencing used PBMCs, obtained before TCRalphabeta/CD19-depleted stem cell transplant. These receptors all come from a child younger than two with acute myeloid leukemia, due to receive a stem cell transplant. CDR3s include the opening cysteine and the closing phenylalanine or tryptophan. The D gene is left open where the match is weak. The size of a clone is reported for some rows only, either as once, few or many, or as a class for expanded clones.

D: -; J: TRBJ2-7; V: TRBV27; size: few; DNA: TGTGCCAGCAGTTTGGAGGGGGCCGCCCTCCCCCTCCACGAGCAGTACTTC; CDR3: CASSLEGAALPLHEQYF
D: TRBD2; J: TRBJ2-4; V: TRBV4-1; size: few; DNA: TGCGCCAGCAGCGGCGTAATAGCGGGAGAGAACATTCAGTACTTC; CDR3: CASSGVIAGENIQYF
D: TRBD2; J: TRBJ2-2; V: TRBV11-2; size: few; DNA: TGTGCCAGCAGCTTAGTGGCTAGCGGGAGGTTGGGCACCGGGGAGCTGTTTTTT; CDR3: CASSLVASGRLGTGELFF
D: -; J: TRBJ1-2; V: TRBV3-1; size: many; DNA: TGTGCCAGCAGCCAAGGGCCCGATGGTGGCTACACCTTC; CDR3: CASSQGPDGGYTF
D: -; J: TRBJ1-2; V: TRBV28; size: many; DNA: TGTGCCAGCAGTTTCCACAGGCTTGGCTACACCTTC; CDR3: CASSFHRLGYTF
D: TRBD1; J: TRBJ2-2; V: TRBV24-1; size: -; DNA: TGTGCCGCCAGTGACCTCTCCCGGACAGGGACGCCCGGGGAGCTGTTTTTT; CDR3: CAASDLSRTGTPGELFF
D: -; J: TRBJ2-7; V: TRBV20-1; size: few; DNA: TGCAGTGCTATCGTCGGAGTTGAAGGAGGGGGACCCTACGAGCAGTACTTC; CDR3: CSAIVGVEGGGPYEQYF
D: -; J: TRBJ1-1; V: TRBV19; size: few; DNA: TGTGCCAGTAGTGACTTAGGGGGGAACACTGAAGCTTTCTTT; CDR3: CASSDLGGNTEAFF
D: -; J: TRBJ2-2; V: TRBV10-3; size: -; DNA: TGTGCCATCAGTGAGTCTAATCCCGGGGAGCTGTTTTTT; CDR3: CAISESNPGELFF
D: -; J: TRBJ1-5; V: TRBV3-2; size: -; DNA: TGTGCCATCAGCCCAGCCGTGGGTGGGACGCAATATAGCAATCAGCCCCAGCATTTT; CDR3: CAISPAVGGTQYSNQPQHF
D: -; J: TRBJ2-3; V: TRBV4-2; size: many; DNA: TGTGCCAGCAGCCGCTTAAAATCGAGCACAGATACGCAGTATTTT; CDR3: CASSRLKSSTDTQYF